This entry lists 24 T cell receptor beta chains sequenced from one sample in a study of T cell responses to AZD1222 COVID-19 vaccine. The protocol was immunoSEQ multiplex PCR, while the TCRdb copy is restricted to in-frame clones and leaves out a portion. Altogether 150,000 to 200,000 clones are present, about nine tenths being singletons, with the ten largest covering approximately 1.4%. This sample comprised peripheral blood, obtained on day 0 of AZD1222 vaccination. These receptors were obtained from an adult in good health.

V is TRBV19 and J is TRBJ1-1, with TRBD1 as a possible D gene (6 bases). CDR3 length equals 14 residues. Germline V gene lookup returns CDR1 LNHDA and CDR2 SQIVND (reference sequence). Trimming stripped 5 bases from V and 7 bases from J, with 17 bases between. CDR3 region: CASSLSDSIIEAFF. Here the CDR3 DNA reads TGTGCCAGTAGTCTGTCGGACAGCATTATTGAAGCTTTCTTT.

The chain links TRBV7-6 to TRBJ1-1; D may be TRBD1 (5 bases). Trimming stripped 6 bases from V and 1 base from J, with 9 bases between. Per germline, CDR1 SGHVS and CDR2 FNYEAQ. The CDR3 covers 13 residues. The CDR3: CASRGVGNTEAFF. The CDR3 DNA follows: TGTGCCAGCAGGGGGGTTGGGAACACTGAAGCTTTCTTT.

CDR3 sequence: CASSLTLLAGLSYNEQFF. The CDR3 DNA sequence: TGTGCCAGCAGCTTGACCCTTTTAGCGGGACTGTCCTACAATGAGCAGTTCTTC. This chain joins TRBV5-4 and TRBJ2-1; 8 bases line up with TRBD2. After removal of 1 base from V and 1 base from J, the junction contained 10 bases not matched to a gene. This CDR3 has 18 residues. Germline assignment: CDR1 SGHNT and CDR2 YYREEE (reference sequence).

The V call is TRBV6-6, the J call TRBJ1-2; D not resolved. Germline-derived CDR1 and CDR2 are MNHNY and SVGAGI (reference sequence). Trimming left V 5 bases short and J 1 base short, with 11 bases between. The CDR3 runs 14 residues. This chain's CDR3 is CASSPRTVNYGYTF. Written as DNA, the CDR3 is TGTGCCAGCAGTCCAAGGACGGTTAACTATGGCTACACCTTC.

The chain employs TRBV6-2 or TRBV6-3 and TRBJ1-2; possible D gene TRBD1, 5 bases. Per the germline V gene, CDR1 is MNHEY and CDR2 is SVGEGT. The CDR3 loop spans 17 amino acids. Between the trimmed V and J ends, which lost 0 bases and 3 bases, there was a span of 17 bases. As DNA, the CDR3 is TGTGCCAGCAGTTACTCGTTACGGACATCCCGGGACTATGGCTACACCTTC. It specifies CASSYSLRTSRDYGYTF.

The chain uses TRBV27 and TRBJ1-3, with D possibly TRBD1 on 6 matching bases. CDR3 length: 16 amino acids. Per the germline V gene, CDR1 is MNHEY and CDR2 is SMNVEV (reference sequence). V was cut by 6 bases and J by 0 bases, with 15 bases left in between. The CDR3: CASRDTGLPSGNTIYF. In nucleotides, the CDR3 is TGTGCCAGCAGAGACACAGGGCTGCCCTCTGGAAACACCATATATTTT.

The CDR3 nucleotides are TGTGCCACCAGTGATTCCCTCAACGGGGGGGAAGGTCAGCCCCAGCATTTT. This encodes CATSDSLNGGEGQPQHF. V gene TRBV24-1 combines with J gene TRBJ1-5; maybe TRBD1 (5 bases). Per the germline V gene, CDR1 is KGHDR and CDR2 is SFDVKD. V dropped 2 bases and J dropped 6 bases, with 19 bases sitting between them. The CDR3 totals 17 residues.

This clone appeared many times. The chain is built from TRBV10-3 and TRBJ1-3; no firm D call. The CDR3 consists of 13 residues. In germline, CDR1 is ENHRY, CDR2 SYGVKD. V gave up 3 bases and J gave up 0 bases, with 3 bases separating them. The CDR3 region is CAISDHSGNTIYF. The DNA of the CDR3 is TGTGCCATCAGTGATCACTCTGGAAACACCATATATTTT.

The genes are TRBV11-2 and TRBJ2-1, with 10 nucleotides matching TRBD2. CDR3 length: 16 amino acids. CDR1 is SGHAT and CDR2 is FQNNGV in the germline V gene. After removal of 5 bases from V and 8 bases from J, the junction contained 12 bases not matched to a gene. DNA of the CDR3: TGTGCCAGCAGCCCGAGGCTAGCGGGAGTTTCGGATGAGCAGTTCTTC. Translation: CASSPRLAGVSDEQFF. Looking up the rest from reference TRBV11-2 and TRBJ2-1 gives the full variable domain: EAGVAQSPRYKIIEKRQSVAFWCNPISGHATLYWYQQILGQGPKLLIQFQNNGVVDDSQLPKDRFSAERLKGVDSTLKIQPAKLEDSAVYLCASSPRLAGVSDEQFFGPGTRLTVL.

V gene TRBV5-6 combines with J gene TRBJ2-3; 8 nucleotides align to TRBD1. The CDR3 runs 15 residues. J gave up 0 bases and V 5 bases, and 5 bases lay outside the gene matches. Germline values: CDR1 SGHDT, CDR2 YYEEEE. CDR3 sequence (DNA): TGTGCCAGCAGTCCAGGGGGCCATAGCACAGATACGCAGTATTTT. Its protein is CASSPGGHSTDTQYF.

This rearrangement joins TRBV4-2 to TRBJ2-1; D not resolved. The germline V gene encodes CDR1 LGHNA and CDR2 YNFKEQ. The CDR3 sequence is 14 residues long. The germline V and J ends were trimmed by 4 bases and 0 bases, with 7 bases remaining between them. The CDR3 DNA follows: TGTGCCAGCAGCCGAAGTTTCTCCTACAATGAGCAGTTCTTC. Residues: CASSRSFSYNEQFF.

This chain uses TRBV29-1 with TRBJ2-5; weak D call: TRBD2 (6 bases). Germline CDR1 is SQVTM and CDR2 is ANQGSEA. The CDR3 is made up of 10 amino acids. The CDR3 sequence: CSVGGETQYF. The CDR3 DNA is TGCAGTGTAGGAGGGGAGACCCAGTACTTC.

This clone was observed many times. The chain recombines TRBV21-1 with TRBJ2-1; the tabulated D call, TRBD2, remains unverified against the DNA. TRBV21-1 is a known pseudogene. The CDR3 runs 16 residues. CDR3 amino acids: CASSKGLAGAYNEQFF. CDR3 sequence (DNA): TGTGCCAGCAGCAAAGGACTAGCGGGAGCCTACAATGAGCAGTTCTTC.

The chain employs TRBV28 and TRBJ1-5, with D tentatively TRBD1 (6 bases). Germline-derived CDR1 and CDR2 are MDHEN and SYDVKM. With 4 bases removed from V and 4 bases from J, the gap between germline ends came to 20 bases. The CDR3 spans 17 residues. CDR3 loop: CASSSSSAGDGNQPQHF. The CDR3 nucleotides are TGTGCCAGCAGTTCTAGCTCGGCAGGGGACGGGAATCAGCCCCAGCATTTT.

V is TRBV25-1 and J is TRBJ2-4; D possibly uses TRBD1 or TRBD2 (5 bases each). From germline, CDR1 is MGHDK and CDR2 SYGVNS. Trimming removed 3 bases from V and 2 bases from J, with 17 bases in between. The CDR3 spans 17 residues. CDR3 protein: CASSDQGAAATKNIQYF. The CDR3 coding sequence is TGTGCCAGCAGTGATCAAGGGGCAGCGGCGACCAAAAACATTCAGTACTTC.

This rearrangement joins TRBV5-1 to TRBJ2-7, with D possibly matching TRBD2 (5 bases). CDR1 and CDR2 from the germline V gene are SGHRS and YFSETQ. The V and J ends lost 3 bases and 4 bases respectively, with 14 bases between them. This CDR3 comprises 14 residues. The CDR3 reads CASSSRGSGYEQYF. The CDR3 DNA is TGCGCCAGCAGCTCTCGCGGGTCCGGGTACGAGCAGTACTTC.

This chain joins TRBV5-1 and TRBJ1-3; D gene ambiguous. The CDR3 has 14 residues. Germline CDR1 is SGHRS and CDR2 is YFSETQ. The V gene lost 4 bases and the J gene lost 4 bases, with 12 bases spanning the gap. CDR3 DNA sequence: TGCGCCAGCAGCATGAGGACCGGCGGAAACACCATATATTTT. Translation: CASSMRTGGNTIYF. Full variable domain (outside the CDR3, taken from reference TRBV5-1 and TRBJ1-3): KAGVTQTPRYLIKTRGQQVTLSCSPISGHRSVSWYQQTPGQGLQFLFEYFSETQRNKGNFPGRFSGRQFSNSRSEMNVSTLELGDSALYLCASSMRTGGNTIYFGEGSWLTVV.

The CDR3 DNA follows: TGTGCCAGCAGGCCCGGACTAGTTCGCACCGGGGAGCTGTTTTTT. It is translated as CASRPGLVRTGELFF. This chain links TRBV28 with TRBJ2-2; the match to TRBD2 covers 7 bases. The junction had 8 bases not matched to a gene; V was cut back by 6 bases and J by 4 bases. The length of the CDR3 is 15 residues. Germline V gene data show CDR1 as MDHEN and CDR2 as SYDVKM.

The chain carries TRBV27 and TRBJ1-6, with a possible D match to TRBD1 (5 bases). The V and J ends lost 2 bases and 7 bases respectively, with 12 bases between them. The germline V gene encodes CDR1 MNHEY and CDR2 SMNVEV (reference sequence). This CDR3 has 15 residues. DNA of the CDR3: TGTGCCAGCAGTTTAATCCCCAGGGTCAATTCACCCCTCCACTTT. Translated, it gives CASSLIPRVNSPLHF.

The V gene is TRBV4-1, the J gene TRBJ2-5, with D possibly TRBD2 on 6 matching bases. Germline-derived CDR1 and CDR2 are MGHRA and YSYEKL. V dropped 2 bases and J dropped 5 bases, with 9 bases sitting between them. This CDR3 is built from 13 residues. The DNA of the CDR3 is TGCGCCAGCAGCCAAACGGGGGTGGAGACCCAGTACTTC. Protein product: CASSQTGVETQYF.

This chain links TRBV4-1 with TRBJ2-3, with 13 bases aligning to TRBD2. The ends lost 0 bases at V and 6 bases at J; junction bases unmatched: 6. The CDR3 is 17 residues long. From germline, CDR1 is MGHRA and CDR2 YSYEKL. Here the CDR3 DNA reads TGCGCCAGCAGCCAAGAGAGGACTAGCGGGAGTTGGGATACGCAGTATTTT. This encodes CASSQERTSGSWDTQYF.

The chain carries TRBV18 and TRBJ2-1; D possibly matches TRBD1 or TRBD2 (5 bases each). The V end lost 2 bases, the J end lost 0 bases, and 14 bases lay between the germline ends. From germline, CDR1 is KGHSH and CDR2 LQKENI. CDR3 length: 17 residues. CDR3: CASSPIQGRTSYNEQFF. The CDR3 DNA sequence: TGTGCCAGCTCACCAATCCAGGGACGAACCTCCTACAATGAGCAGTTCTTC.

This CDR3 is CASSQEPTGWSPYEQYF. Here the CDR3 DNA reads TGTGCCAGCAGCCAAGAGCCGACAGGGTGGTCACCGTACGAGCAGTACTTC. This chain joins TRBV3-1 (or the pseudogene TRBV3-2) and TRBJ2-7, with TRBD1 matching over 7 bases. Per the germline V gene, CDR1 is LGHDT and CDR2 is YNNKEL (reference sequence). CDR3 length equals 17 residues. V was clipped by 0 bases and J by 4 bases; unmatched bases: 12.

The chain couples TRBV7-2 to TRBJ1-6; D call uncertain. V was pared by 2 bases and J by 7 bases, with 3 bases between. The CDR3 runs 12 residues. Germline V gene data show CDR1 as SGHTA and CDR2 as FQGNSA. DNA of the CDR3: TGTGCCAGCAGCTTATGGAATTCACCCCTCCACTTT. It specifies CASSLWNSPLHF.